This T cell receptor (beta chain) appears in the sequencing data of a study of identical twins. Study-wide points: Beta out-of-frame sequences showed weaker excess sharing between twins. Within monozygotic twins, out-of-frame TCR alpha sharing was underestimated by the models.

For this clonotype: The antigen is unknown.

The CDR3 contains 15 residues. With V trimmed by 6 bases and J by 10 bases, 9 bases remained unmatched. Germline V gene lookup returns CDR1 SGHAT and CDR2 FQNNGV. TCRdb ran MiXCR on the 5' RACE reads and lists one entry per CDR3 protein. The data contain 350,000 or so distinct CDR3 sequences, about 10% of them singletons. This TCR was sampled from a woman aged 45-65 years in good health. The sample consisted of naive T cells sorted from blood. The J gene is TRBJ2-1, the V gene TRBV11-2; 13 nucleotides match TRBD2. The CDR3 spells CASRVLAGGIWEQFF. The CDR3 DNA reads TGTGCCAGCAGGGTACTAGCGGGAGGGATATGGGAGCAGTTCTTC.